The 12 T cell receptor beta chains below were found in one sample sequenced in a study of T cell repertoires in cytomegalovirus infection. No antigen has been assigned to these receptors. TCRdb re-called the reads with MiXCR, one entry per CDR3 protein. The sample yields roughly 990,000 distinct CDR3 sequences, roughly 31% seen once. This specimen was cultured CD8+ T cells from PBMCs, taken from culture after CMV antigen stimulation. The receptor source for this set is a human donor in good health (CMV status not recorded). Some clones in this sample may be carry-over from other donors' samples.

CDR3 DNA sequence: TGTGCCAGCAGCCTGGAGGCCGACAGGCGCGAGCAGTACTTC. It encodes CASSLEADRREQYF. The J gene is TRBJ2-7, the V gene TRBV7-9; TRBD1 might be the D (6 bases). Germline-derived CDR1 and CDR2 are SEHNR and FQNEAQ (reference sequence). Trimming removed 5 bases from V and 6 bases from J, with 17 bases in between. The CDR3 totals 14 residues.

This clonotype was recorded many times. The rearrangement joins TRBV7-8 to TRBJ1-2; 9 nucleotides agree with TRBD1. This CDR3 has 14 residues. V shed 2 bases, J shed 6 bases, and the junction held 4 bases outside the gene matches. CDR1 is SGHVS and CDR2 is FQNEAQ in the germline V gene. CDR3: CASSLSGTGNGYTF. The CDR3 DNA reads as TGTGCCAGCAGCTTATCTGGGACAGGGAATGGCTACACCTTC.

The rearrangement joins TRBV10-3 to TRBJ1-2; possible D gene TRBD1, 6 bases. Germline-derived CDR1 and CDR2 are ENHRY and SYGVKD. CDR3 length: 17 residues. The V end was cut by 0 bases, the J end by 4 bases, with 18 bases between. The CDR3 DNA sequence: TGTGCCATCAGTGAGTCTGCAGGGGCCCTAACAAGCTATGGCTACACCTTC. It specifies CAISESAGALTSYGYTF.

This chain links TRBV7-6 with TRBJ1-1, with TRBD1 as a possible D gene (6 bases). The CDR3 contains 14 residues. The ends were cut back, 3 bases at V and 6 bases at J, with 14 bases in the middle. Germline V gene lookup returns CDR1 SGHVS and CDR2 FNYEAQ. CDR3 nucleotide sequence: TGTGCCAGCAGCTTGGAAATCTGGGGGCCTGAAGCTTTCTTT. This encodes CASSLEIWGPEAFF.

This clonotype was seen more than once but under ten times. The chain is built from TRBV6-1 and TRBJ1-1, with 7 nucleotides matching TRBD1. The length of the CDR3 is 20 residues. V dropped 2 bases and J dropped 1; count of bases not matched to a gene: 19. Germline V lookup: CDR1 MNHNS, CDR2 SASEGT. The CDR3 nucleotides read TGTGCCAGCAGTGAATATTACGGTGAAGGGAGGGGGCCCCGGAACACTGAAGCTTTCTTT. Its protein product is CASSEYYGEGRGPRNTEAFF.

This clonotype has only a few counts. The rearrangement links TRBV28 to TRBJ1-1; D is ambiguous. The CDR3 has 15 amino acids. V was pared by 4 bases and J by 6 bases, with 18 bases between. CDR1 and CDR2 (germline): MDHEN, SYDVKM. The CDR3 DNA follows: TGTGCCAGCAGTTCCCTCCGGGGAGATGGGGCTGAAGCTTTCTTT. Protein: CASSSLRGDGAEAFF.

There are a few counts of this clonotype. The V call is TRBV27, the J call TRBJ2-1, with 16 bases fitting TRBD2. CDR1 is MNHEY, CDR2 SMNVEV, per germline (reference sequence). Germline trimming cut 6 bases from V and 6 bases from J; bases unmatched to any gene: 11. There are 18 residues in the CDR3. The CDR3 DNA is TGTGCCAGCAGGTGGGGACTAGCGGGGGGGGAAGGGTCCAATGAGCAGTTCTTC. Translation gives CASRWGLAGGEGSNEQFF.

This chain joins TRBV6-1 and TRBJ1-1, with TRBD1 matching over 9 bases. V trimming: 6 bases; J trimming: 0 bases; junction bases outside the gene matches: 11. Germline-derived CDR1 and CDR2 are MNHNS and SASEGT. The CDR3 contains 17 residues. The CDR3 sequence: CASRDVPGQGLNTEAFF. The CDR3 DNA reads as TGTGCCAGCAGAGACGTCCCGGGACAGGGATTGAACACTGAAGCTTTCTTT.

Concerning this clonotype itself: A single base separates this from a much larger clone, so it may be a read error. This chain connects TRBV7-3 to TRBJ2-4; possibly TRBD1 for D (6 bases). V lost 6 bases to trimming and J lost 2 bases, with 17 bases between them. This CDR3 has 16 amino acids. Germline CDR1 is SGHTA and CDR2 is FQGTGA. The CDR3 DNA reads as TGTGCCAGCAGTCGACAGGACGGTTGGTCCAAAAACATTCAGTACTTC. This codes for CASSRQDGWSKNIQYF.

This clonotype was seen ten or more times. The rearrangement joins TRBV7-9 to TRBJ1-1, with 9 bases aligning to TRBD1. Germline CDR1 and CDR2: SEHNR and FQNEAQ (reference sequence). Trimming at V came to 6 bases and at J to 6 bases, leaving 5 bases not matched to a gene. CDR3 length equals 13 residues. The CDR3 reads CASRTQGASEAFF. In DNA, the CDR3 is TGTGCCAGCAGGACACAGGGGGCCTCTGAAGCTTTCTTT.

The chain couples TRBV19 to TRBJ1-2; unclear D gene. Trimming shortened V by 7 bases and J by 8 bases, and 20 bases separated the two germline ends. The CDR3 has 14 amino acids. Germline lookup yields CDR1 LNHDA and CDR2 SQIVND (reference sequence). The CDR3 DNA follows: TGTGCCAGTACCGGGATGCGGCTACGGGAGGGCTACACCTTC. This codes for CASTGMRLREGYTF.

The V call is TRBV4-1, the J call TRBJ2-1, with D possibly TRBD2 on 6 matching bases. CDR3 length equals 15 residues. Between the trimmed V and J ends, which lost 2 bases and 5 bases, there was a span of 13 bases. Germline CDR1 is MGHRA and CDR2 is YSYEKL. CDR3 bases: TGCGCCAGCAGCCAACTAGCGATACCCGACAATGAGCAGTTCTTC. This gives the protein CASSQLAIPDNEQFF.